This T cell receptor beta chain was obtained from a study of shared clonotypes between healthy human individuals. The overall study: Donor ages ranged 18 to 49 years: a couple of women, a few men.

Sequencing was performed with immunoSEQ multiplex PCR; in TCRdb, only in-frame clones are kept and a portion is missing. The data contain under 1,100,000 clones, approximately 80% of them singletons. Germline trimming cut 5 bases from V and 4 bases from J; bases unmatched to any gene: 10. Germline V lookup: CDR1 MDHEN, CDR2 SYDVKM. The CDR3 covers 15 residues. All the donors were Caucasian adults who lived in Nashville, Tennessee. It was into CD45RA+ naive and CD45RA-negative memory subsets that the CD4+ cells were split. The chain combines TRBV28 with TRBJ2-5; TRBD1 matches at 7 bases. The sample taken for sequencing was memory CD4+ T cells from PBMCs. The subset was: CD45RA-negative fraction. This receptor was obtained from a man between 18 and 35 years old in good health. Some clones in this sample may be carry-over from other donors' samples. The CDR3 region has the DNA TGTGCCAGCAGTGCACAGGGGTTGTGGAGAGAGACCCAGTACTTC. As protein: CASSAQGLWRETQYF.